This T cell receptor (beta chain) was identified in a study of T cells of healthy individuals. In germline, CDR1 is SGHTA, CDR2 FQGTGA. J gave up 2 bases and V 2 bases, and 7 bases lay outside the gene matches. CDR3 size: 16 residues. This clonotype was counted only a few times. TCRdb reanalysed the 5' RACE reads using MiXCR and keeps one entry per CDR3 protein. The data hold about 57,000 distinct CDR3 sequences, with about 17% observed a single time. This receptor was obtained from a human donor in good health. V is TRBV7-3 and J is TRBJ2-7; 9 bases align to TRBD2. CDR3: CASSLHASGKTYEQYF. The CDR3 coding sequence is TGTGCCAGCAGCTTACACGCTAGCGGGAAGACCTACGAGCAGTACTTC.